This T cell receptor beta chain was identified during a study of identical twins. J was trimmed by 4 bases and V by 3 bases; bases with no gene match: 7. The CDR3 runs 15 residues. The donor group consisted entirely of healthy Caucasians. TCRdb reprocessed the 5' RACE reads via MiXCR and lists one record per CDR3 protein. The sample lists roughly 750,000 distinct CDR3 sequences, about 20% occurring once. This sample was shared with a second study, whose subject was T cells expressing NK-cell markers. That work contributes: Seven of the eight sequenced donors were classified as HCMV-seropositive, and one was classified as seronegative. In several donors, dominant clonotypes made up roughly 28.3-65% of CD3+CD56-NKG2C+ cells.

The gene calls are TRBV12-3 or TRBV12-4 and TRBJ2-5, with 8 positions matching TRBD1. This TCR came from a woman aged 18-29 years in good health. Sequenced input: PBMCs. This chain's CDR3 is CASSLTRGRGETQYF. The CDR3 nucleotides are TGTGCCAGCAGTTTGACCAGGGGGCGCGGAGAGACCCAGTACTTC.